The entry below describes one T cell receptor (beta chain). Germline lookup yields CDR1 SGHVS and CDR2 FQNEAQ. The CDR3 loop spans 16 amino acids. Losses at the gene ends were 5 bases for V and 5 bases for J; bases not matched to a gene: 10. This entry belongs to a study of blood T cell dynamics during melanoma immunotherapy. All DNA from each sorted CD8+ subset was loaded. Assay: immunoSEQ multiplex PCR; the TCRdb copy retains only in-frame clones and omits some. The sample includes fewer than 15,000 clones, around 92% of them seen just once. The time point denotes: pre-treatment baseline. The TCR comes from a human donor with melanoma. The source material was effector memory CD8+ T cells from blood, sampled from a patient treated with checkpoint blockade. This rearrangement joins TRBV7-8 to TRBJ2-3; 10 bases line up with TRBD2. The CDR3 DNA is TGTGCCAGCAGCCCCCTGGCTAGCGGGAGCGTAGATACGCAGTATTTT. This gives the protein CASSPLASGSVDTQYF. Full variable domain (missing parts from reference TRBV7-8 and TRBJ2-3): GAGVSQSPRYKVAKRGQDVALRCDPISGHVSLFWYQQALGQGPEFLTYFQNEAQLDKSGLPSDRFFAERPEGSVSTLKIQRTQQEDSAVYLCASSPLASGSVDTQYFGPGTRLTVL.